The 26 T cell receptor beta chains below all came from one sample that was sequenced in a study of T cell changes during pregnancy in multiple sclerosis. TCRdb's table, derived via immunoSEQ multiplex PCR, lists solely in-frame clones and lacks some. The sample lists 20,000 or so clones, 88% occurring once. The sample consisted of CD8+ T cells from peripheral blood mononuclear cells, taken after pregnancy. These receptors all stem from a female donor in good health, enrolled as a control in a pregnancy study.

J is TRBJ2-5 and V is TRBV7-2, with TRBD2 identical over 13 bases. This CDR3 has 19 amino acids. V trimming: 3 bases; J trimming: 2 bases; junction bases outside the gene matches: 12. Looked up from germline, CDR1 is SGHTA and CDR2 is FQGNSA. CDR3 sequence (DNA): TGTGCCAGCAGCTTGGCAAGGAGGACTAGCGGGGGCCCTCAAGAGACCCAGTACTTC. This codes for CASSLARRTSGGPQETQYF.

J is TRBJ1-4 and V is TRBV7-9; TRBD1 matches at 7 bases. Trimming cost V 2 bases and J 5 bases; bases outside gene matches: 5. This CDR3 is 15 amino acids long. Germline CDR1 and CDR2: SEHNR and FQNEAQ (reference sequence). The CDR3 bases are TGTGCCAGCAGCTTACCCGGGGGACAGAATGAAAAACTGTTTTTT. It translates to CASSLPGGQNEKLFF.

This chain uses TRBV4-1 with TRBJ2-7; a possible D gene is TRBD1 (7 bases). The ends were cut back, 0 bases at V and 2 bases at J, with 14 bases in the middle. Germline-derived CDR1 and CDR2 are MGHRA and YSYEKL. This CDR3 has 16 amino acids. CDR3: CASSQEEGAGTYEQYF. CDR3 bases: TGCGCCAGCAGCCAAGAGGAGGGGGCAGGGACCTACGAGCAGTACTTC.

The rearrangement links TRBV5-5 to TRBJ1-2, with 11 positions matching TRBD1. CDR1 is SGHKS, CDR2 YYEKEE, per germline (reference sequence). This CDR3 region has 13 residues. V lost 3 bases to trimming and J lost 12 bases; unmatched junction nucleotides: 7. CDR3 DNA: TGTGCCAGCAGCTCGGACAGGGGGCGCGGAGACACCTTC. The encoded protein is CASSSDRGRGDTF.

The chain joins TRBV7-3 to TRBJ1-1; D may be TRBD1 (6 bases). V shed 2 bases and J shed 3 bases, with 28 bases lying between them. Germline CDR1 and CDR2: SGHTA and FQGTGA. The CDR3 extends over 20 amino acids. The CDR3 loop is CASSLVGAGNRDKWDTEAFF. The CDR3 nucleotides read TGTGCCAGCAGCTTAGTCGGAGCGGGGAACAGGGATAAGTGGGACACTGAAGCTTTCTTT.

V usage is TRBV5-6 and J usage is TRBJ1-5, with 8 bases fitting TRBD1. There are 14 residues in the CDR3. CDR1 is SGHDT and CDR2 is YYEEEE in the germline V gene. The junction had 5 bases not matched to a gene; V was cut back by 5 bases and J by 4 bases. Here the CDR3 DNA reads TGTGCCAGCAGGGTCGGACAGGGTAATCAGCCCCAGCATTTT. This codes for CASRVGQGNQPQHF.

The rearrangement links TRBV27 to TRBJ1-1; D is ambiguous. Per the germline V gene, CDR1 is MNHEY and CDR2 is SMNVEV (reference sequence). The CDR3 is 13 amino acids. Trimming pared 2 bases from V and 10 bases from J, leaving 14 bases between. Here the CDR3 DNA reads TGTGCCAGCAGTTTAAACGCGAGAGCCACAGCTTTCTTT. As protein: CASSLNARATAFF.

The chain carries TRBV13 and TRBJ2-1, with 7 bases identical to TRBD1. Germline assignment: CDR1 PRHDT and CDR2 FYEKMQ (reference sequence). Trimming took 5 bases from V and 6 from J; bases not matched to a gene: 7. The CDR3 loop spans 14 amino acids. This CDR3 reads CASSLHRGSNEQFF. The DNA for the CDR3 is TGTGCCAGCAGCCTTCACAGGGGATCCAATGAGCAGTTCTTC.

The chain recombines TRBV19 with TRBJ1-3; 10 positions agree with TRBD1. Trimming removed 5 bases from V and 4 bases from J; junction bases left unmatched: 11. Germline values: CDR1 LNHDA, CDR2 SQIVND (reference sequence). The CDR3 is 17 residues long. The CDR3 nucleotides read TGTGCCAGTAGTGCTTTCCCGGGACAGGGGATCGGAAACACCATATATTTT. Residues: CASSAFPGQGIGNTIYF.

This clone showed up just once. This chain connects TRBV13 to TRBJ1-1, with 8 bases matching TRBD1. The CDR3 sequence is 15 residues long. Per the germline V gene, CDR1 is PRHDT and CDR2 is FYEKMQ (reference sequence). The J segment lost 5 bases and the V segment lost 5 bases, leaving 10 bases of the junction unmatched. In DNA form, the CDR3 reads TGTGCCAGCAGCCTATCGACAGGGGTGATGACTGAAGCTTTCTTT. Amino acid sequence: CASSLSTGVMTEAFF.

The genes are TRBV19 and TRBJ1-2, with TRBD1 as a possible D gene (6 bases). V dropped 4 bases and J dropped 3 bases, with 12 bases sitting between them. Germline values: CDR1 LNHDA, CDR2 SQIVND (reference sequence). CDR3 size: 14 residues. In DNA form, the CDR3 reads TGTGCCAGTAGTACCAACAGGGACGACTATGGCTACACCTTC. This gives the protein CASSTNRDDYGYTF.

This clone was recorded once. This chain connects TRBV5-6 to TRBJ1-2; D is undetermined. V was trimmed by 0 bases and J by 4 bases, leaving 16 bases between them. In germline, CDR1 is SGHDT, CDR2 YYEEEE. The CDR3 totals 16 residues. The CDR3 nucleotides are TGTGCCAGCAGCTTGGGCGTGGCGGAAGTGCGCTATGGCTACACCTTC. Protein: CASSLGVAEVRYGYTF.

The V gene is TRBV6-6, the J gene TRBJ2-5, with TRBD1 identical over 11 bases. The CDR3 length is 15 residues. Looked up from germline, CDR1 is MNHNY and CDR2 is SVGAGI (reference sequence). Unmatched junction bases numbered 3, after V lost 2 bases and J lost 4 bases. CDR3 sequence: CASSYGQGAGETQYF. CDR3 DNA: TGTGCCAGCAGTTACGGACAGGGGGCCGGAGAGACCCAGTACTTC.

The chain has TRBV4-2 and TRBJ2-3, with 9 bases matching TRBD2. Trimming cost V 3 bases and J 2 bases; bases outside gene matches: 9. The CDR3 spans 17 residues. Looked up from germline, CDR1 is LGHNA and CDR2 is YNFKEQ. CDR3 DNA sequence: TGTGCCAGCAGCCAGGGAAGGAGCGGGGGGCCCACAGATACGCAGTATTTT. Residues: CASSQGRSGGPTDTQYF.

The DNA for the CDR3 is TGTGCCTGGAGTTACGGACAGGGGAGCTACGAGCAGTACTTC. It is translated as CAWSYGQGSYEQYF. The chain carries TRBV30 and TRBJ2-7, with 9 bases identical to TRBD1. The CDR3 runs 14 residues. CDR1 and CDR2 from the germline V gene are GTSNPN and SVGIG (reference sequence). Germline trimming cut 2 bases from V and 3 bases from J; bases unmatched to any gene: 5.

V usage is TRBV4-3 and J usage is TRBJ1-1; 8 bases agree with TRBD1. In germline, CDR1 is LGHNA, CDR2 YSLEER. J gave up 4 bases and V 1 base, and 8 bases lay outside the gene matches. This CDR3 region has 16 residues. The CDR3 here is CASSQGTGSRGTEAFF. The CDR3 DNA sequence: TGCGCCAGCAGCCAAGGGACAGGGAGCAGAGGCACTGAAGCTTTCTTT.

The CDR3 reads CASSTRLAGGSAGELFF. The CDR3 DNA sequence: TGTGCCAGCAGCACCCGACTAGCGGGGGGTTCAGCCGGGGAGCTGTTTTTT. The chain has TRBV7-3 and TRBJ2-2; 13 bases are shared with TRBD2. The CDR3 length is 17 residues. With 5 bases clipped from V and 6 bases from J, the junction kept 9 bases outside the gene matches. Germline CDR1 reads SGHTA; CDR2 reads FQGTGA.

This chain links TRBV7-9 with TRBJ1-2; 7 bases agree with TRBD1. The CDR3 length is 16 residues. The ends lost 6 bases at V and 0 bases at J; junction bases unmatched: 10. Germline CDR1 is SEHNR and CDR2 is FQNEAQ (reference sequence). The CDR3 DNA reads TGTGCCAGCAGACAAGAGGGACAGCTTTCTAACTATGGCTACACCTTC. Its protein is CASRQEGQLSNYGYTF.

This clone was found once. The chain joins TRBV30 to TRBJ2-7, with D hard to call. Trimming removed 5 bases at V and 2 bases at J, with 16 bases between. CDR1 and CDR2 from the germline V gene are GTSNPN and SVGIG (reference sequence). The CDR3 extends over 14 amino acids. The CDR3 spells CAWPLGSIPYEQYF. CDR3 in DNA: TGTGCCTGGCCTCTGGGCAGTATCCCCTACGAGCAGTACTTC. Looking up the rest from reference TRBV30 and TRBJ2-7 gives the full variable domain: SQTIHQWPATLVQPVGSPLSLECTVEGTSNPNLYWYRQAAGRGLQLLFYSVGIGQISSEVPQNLSASRPQDRQFILSSKKLLLSDSGFYLCAWPLGSIPYEQYFGPGTRLTVT.

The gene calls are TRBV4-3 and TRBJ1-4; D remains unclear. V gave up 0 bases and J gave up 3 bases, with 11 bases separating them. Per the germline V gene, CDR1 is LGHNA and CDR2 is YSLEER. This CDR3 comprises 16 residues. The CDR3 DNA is TGCGCCAGCAGCCAAGATCATCTGGCGGCTAATGAAAAACTGTTTTTT. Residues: CASSQDHLAANEKLFF.

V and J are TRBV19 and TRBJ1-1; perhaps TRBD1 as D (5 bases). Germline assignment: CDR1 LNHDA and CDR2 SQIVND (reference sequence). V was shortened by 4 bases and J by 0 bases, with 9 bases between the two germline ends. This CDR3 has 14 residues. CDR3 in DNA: TGTGCCAGTAGTAAACAGGCGTTGAACACTGAAGCTTTCTTT. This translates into CASSKQALNTEAFF.

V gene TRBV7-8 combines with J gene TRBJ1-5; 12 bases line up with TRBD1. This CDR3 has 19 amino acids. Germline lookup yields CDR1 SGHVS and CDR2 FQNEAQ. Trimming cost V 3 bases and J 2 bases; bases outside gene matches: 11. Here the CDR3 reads CASSFTRDRGLGGNQPQHF. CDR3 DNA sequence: TGTGCCAGCAGCTTCACACGGGACAGGGGGCTTGGGGGCAATCAGCCCCAGCATTTT.

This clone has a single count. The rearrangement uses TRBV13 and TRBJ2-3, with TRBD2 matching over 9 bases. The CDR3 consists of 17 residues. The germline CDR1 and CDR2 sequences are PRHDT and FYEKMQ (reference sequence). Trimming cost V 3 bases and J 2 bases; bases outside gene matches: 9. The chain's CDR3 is CASSFDSGGFSTDTQYF. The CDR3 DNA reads TGTGCCAGCAGCTTCGATAGCGGGGGCTTTTCCACAGATACGCAGTATTTT.

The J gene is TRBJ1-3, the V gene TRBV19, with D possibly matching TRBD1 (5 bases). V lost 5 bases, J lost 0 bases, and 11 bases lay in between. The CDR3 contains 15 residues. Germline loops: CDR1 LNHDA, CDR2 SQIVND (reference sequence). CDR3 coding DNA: TGTGCCAGTAGTGTTGACAGACTCTCTGGAAACACCATATATTTT. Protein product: CASSVDRLSGNTIYF.

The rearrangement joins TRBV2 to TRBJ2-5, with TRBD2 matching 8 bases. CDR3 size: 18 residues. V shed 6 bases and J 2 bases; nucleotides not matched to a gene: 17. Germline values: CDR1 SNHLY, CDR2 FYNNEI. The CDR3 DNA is TGTGCCAGCAGCCCCGGCGAGGTCCCAGCGGGAGTACAAGAGACCCAGTACTTC. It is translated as CASSPGEVPAGVQETQYF.

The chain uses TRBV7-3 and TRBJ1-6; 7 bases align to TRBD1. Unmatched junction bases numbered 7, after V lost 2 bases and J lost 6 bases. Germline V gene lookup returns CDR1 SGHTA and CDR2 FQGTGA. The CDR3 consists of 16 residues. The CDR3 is CASSLHSGGSNSPLHF. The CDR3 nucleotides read TGTGCCAGCAGCTTACATTCAGGGGGTAGTAATTCACCCCTCCACTTT.